This T cell receptor beta chain was observed in a study of CD8 T cells in Susac syndrome. Whole-study context: Within the sequenced group of Susac syndrome patients, five or six showed active disease and about eight were in remission. Study conclusions and caveats: The CD4+ T cell repertoires of Susac syndrome were found to show no clonal expansion.

V lost 4 bases and J 4 bases, leaving 12 bases between the germline ends. The germline CDR1 and CDR2 sequences are SGHNT and YYREEE (reference sequence). CDR3 length: 14 amino acids. When the RNA was reverse transcribed, random hexamers were used with an input of roughly 0.45 to 1 ug. The method of amplification for TCR beta CDR3 was immunoSEQ multiplex PCR, covering 54 Vbeta and 13 Jbeta. Via MiXCR, TCRdb re-called the immunoSEQ multiplex PCR reads, giving one row per CDR3 protein. This table holds tens of thousands of distinct CDR3 sequences, over 90% found once. With respect to this clonotype: Its antigen is still unknown.

V and J are TRBV5-4 and TRBJ2-1; D is ambiguous. The receptor was derived from a human donor with Susac syndrome. The sequenced material came from CD4+ T cells from PBMCs. CDR3 in DNA: TGTGCCAGCAGCCCGGCTAGGTTTTACAATGAGCAGTTCTTC. As protein: CASSPARFYNEQFF.